The 24 T cell receptor beta chains below come from one sample, sequenced in a study of cytomegalovirus exposure and HLA in healthy donors. In the PCR, 60 Vbeta and 13 Jbeta primers were used. The method was immunoSEQ multiplex PCR; TCRdb's version includes in-frame clones alone and lacks a portion of them. The sample yields more than 85,000 clones, 75% to 80% seen once. Sequencing used PBMCs. These receptors were obtained from a female donor in good health and CMV-seronegative.

In its sample, this clone was seen a few times. V and J are TRBV9 and TRBJ2-5; maybe TRBD2 (5 bases). This CDR3 comprises 16 residues. The germline V and J ends were trimmed by 5 bases and 1 base, with 18 bases remaining between them. The V gene's germline CDR1 is SGDLS and CDR2 YYNGEE. The CDR3 sequence is CASSGDYQPGQETQYF. As DNA, the CDR3 is TGTGCCAGCAGTGGAGACTACCAACCGGGCCAAGAGACCCAGTACTTC.

J is TRBJ2-7 and V is TRBV4-1, with TRBD1 as a possible D gene (6 bases). Between the trimmed V and J ends, which lost 1 base and 2 bases, there was a span of 12 bases. Germline CDR1 MGHRA, CDR2 YSYEKL. This CDR3 is 15 amino acids long. This chain's CDR3 is CASSQGPGEAYEQYF. CDR3 sequence (DNA): TGCGCCAGCAGCCAAGGTCCAGGGGAAGCCTACGAGCAGTACTTC.

The sample holds one count of this clone. The chain is built from TRBV7-3 and TRBJ2-3, with TRBD2 as a possible D gene (7 bases). Deletions cut 5 bases from V and 4 bases from J, with 22 bases between. Germline CDR1 and CDR2: SGHTA and FQGTGA. This CDR3 comprises 17 residues. The CDR3 sequence is CASSPKRLGGGADTQYF. In DNA form, the CDR3 reads TGTGCCAGCAGCCCAAAACGATTAGGAGGGGGGGCAGATACGCAGTATTTT.

The chain has TRBV27 and TRBJ2-3, with 7 bases fitting TRBD1. This CDR3 has 14 amino acids. Germline V gene sequence: CDR1 MNHEY, CDR2 SMNVEV (reference sequence). J was trimmed by 2 bases and V by 7 bases; bases with no gene match: 6. The CDR3 loop is CASTRQGYTDTQYF. The CDR3, as DNA: TGTGCCAGCACAAGACAGGGTTACACAGATACGCAGTATTTT.

This rearrangement joins TRBV2 to TRBJ2-1; possibly TRBD2 for D (7 bases). The CDR3 contains 14 residues. CDR1 is SNHLY, CDR2 FYNNEI, per germline. V lost 6 bases and J lost 6, with 15 bases in between. CDR3 DNA sequence: TGTGCCAGCAGCGTCCTCGGGGGGCCCAATGAGCAGTTCTTC. Translated, it gives CASSVLGGPNEQFF. Together with reference TRBV2 and TRBJ2-1, the CDR3 gives the full variable domain: EPEVTQTPSHQVTQMGQEVILRCVPISNHLYFYWYRQILGQKVEFLVSFYNNEISEKSEIFDDQFSVERPDGSNFTLKIRSTKLEDSAMYFCASSVLGGPNEQFFGPGTRLTVL.

The gene calls are TRBV25-1 and TRBJ1-2; 9 bases line up with TRBD1. The CDR3 sequence is 13 residues long. Per the germline V gene, CDR1 is MGHDK and CDR2 is SYGVNS. The V gene end was trimmed by 6 bases and the J gene end by 6 bases; junction bases not matched to a gene: 5. As DNA, the CDR3 is TGTGCCAGCAGCTTGACAGGGGGTGATGGCTACACCTTC. Its translation is CASSLTGGDGYTF.

This sequence joins TRBV6-5 and TRBJ2-5; possible D gene TRBD2, 5 bases. The germline V and J ends were trimmed by 0 bases and 9 bases, with 11 bases remaining between them. The CDR3 loop spans 13 amino acids. Germline-derived CDR1 and CDR2 are MNHEY and SVGAGI. CDR3 nucleotides: TGTGCCAGCAGTTACTCGAATACGGGGTCCCAGTACTTC. Its translation: CASSYSNTGSQYF.

This clone was observed a few times. This sequence joins TRBV5-7 and TRBJ1-1; TRBD1 aligns across 7 bases. TRBV5-7 belongs to the ORF category, with a function that is uncertain. The CDR3 covers 15 residues. V gave up 5 bases and J gave up 2 bases; unmatched junction bases: 9. The CDR3 coding sequence is TGTGCCAGCAGTACGAAGACAGGGAAAAACACTGAAGCTTTCTTT. This sequence encodes CASSTKTGKNTEAFF.

The rearrangement links TRBV19 to TRBJ2-1; a weak D match, TRBD2 (7 bases). V lost 3 bases to trimming and J lost 7 bases, with 10 bases between them. Germline-derived CDR1 and CDR2 are LNHDA and SQIVND (reference sequence). The CDR3 contains 13 residues. This CDR3 is CASSIGGTNEQFF. The CDR3 nucleotides are TGTGCCAGTAGTATCGGGGGGACAAATGAGCAGTTCTTC.

The chain has TRBV6-5 and TRBJ2-7, with 9 positions matching TRBD1. Germline-derived CDR1 and CDR2 are MNHEY and SVGAGI. The CDR3 contains 16 residues. V was pared by 4 bases and J by 4 bases, with 11 bases of the junction left unmatched. Here the CDR3 DNA reads TGTGCCAGCAGTTCTCCCCGGACAGGGGAGACGTACGAGCAGTACTTC. It specifies CASSSPRTGETYEQYF.

The rearrangement uses TRBV11-2 and TRBJ2-1; 7 positions agree with TRBD1. V lost 4 bases, J lost 1 base, and 4 bases stayed unmatched. CDR3 length: 15 amino acids. The germline V gene has CDR1 SGHAT and CDR2 FQNNGV. The CDR3 spells CASSSATGSYNEQFF. As DNA, the CDR3 is TGTGCCAGCAGCTCCGCGACAGGGTCCTACAATGAGCAGTTCTTC.

The chain uses TRBV11-2 and TRBJ1-5, with 10 bases fitting TRBD1. The CDR3 is 14 residues long. V lost 4 bases and J lost 7; bases outside the gene matches: 4. The germline CDR1 and CDR2 sequences are SGHAT and FQNNGV. The CDR3 sequence is CASSSGQGGQPQHF. DNA for the CDR3: TGTGCCAGCAGCTCCGGACAGGGGGGGCAGCCCCAGCATTTT. The whole variable domain, remainder taken from reference TRBV11-2 and TRBJ1-5, is EAGVAQSPRYKIIEKRQSVAFWCNPISGHATLYWYQQILGQGPKLLIQFQNNGVVDDSQLPKDRFSAERLKGVDSTLKIQPAKLEDSAVYLCASSSGQGGQPQHFGDGTRLSIL.

The CDR3: CASSLPGRGLFSYEQYF. The CDR3 DNA reads as TGTGCCAGCAGCCTCCCCGGGCGGGGATTATTCTCCTACGAGCAGTACTTC. The gene calls are TRBV28 and TRBJ2-5; D may be TRBD2 (6 bases). The J call may be in error: the DNA end matches TRBJ2-7 better. Germline V lookup: CDR1 MDHEN, CDR2 SYDVKM. The length of the CDR3 is 17 residues.

V usage is TRBV28 and J usage is TRBJ1-1; maybe TRBD1 (6 bases). Germline loops: CDR1 MDHEN, CDR2 SYDVKM. Trimming pared 5 bases from V and 1 base from J, leaving 14 bases between. The CDR3 runs to 15 residues. This CDR3 reads CASSIGGQPNTEAFF. The CDR3 DNA is TGTGCCAGCAGTATCGGGGGGCAGCCGAACACTGAAGCTTTCTTT.

The chain links TRBV7-9 to TRBJ2-3, with TRBD2 identical over 9 bases. J was trimmed by 0 bases and V by 5 bases; bases with no gene match: 6. There are 16 residues in the CDR3. Germline CDR1 SEHNR, CDR2 FQNEAQ (reference sequence). CDR3 bases: TGTGCCAGCAGCCGATTAGCGGGAGAGAGCACAGATACGCAGTATTTT. Its translation: CASSRLAGESTDTQYF.

In the case of this clone: The junction differs from germline at one of its ends, possibly a read error. V is TRBV19 and J is TRBJ2-6; possible D gene TRBD1, 6 bases. This CDR3 has 11 amino acids. Germline V gene sequence: CDR1 LNHDA, CDR2 SQIVND (reference sequence). CDR3 DNA sequence: TGTGCCAGTACAGGGGTCAACGTCCTGACTTTC. This translates into CASTGVNVLTF. The whole variable domain, filled in from reference TRBV19 and TRBJ2-6, reads DGGITQSPKYLFRKEGQNVTLSCEQNLNHDAMYWYRQDPGQGLRLIYYSQIVNDFQKGDIAEGYSVSREKKESFPLTVTSAQKNPTAFYLCASTGVNVLTFGAGSRLTVL.

The rearrangement joins TRBV7-9 to TRBJ2-5; D gene unclear. This CDR3 contains 12 residues. Trimming pared 3 bases from V and 4 bases from J, leaving 6 bases between. CDR1 and CDR2 (germline): SEHNR, FQNEAQ (reference sequence). CDR3 coding DNA: TGTGCCAGCAGCTTCTCCGGAGAGACCCAGTACTTC. Protein product: CASSFSGETQYF. Full variable domain (remainder filled in from reference TRBV7-9 and TRBJ2-5): DTGVSQNPRHKITKRGQNVTFRCDPISEHNRLYWYRQTLGQGPEFLTYFQNEAQLEKSRLLSDRFSAERPKGSFSTLEIQRTEQGDSAMYLCASSFSGETQYFGPGTRLLVL.

This chain links TRBV19 with TRBJ2-7, with a weak D call TRBD1 (5 bases). The germline V gene encodes CDR1 LNHDA and CDR2 SQIVND (reference sequence). CDR3 length: 16 residues. Trimming pared 4 bases from V and 2 bases from J, leaving 18 bases between. The chain's CDR3 is CASSRVGPKGTYEQYF. CDR3 bases: TGTGCCAGTAGTAGAGTCGGTCCAAAGGGGACCTACGAGCAGTACTTC.

This clone was detected once. The chain links TRBV5-1 to TRBJ1-3; TRBD1 matches at 7 bases. After removal of 4 bases from V and 2 bases from J, the junction contained 6 bases not matched to a gene. Per the germline V gene, CDR1 is SGHRS and CDR2 is YFSETQ. The CDR3 contains 15 residues. CDR3 nucleotide sequence: TGCGCCAGCAGCACTTCCACAGGGGCTGGAAACACCATATATTTT. This sequence encodes CASSTSTGAGNTIYF.

The chain carries TRBV11-2 and TRBJ1-2, with 7 positions matching TRBD1. CDR1 is SGHAT and CDR2 is FQNNGV in the germline V gene. After removal of 5 bases from V and 6 bases from J, the junction contained 12 bases not matched to a gene. CDR3 size: 15 residues. CDR3 in amino acids: CASSPWDSRSDGYTF. The CDR3 DNA reads TGTGCCAGCAGCCCATGGGACAGTAGAAGTGATGGCTACACCTTC.

V gene TRBV5-1 combines with J gene TRBJ1-2; 7 positions agree with TRBD1. The CDR3 has 15 amino acids. Germline V gene data show CDR1 as SGHRS and CDR2 as YFSETQ. V lost 4 bases to trimming and J lost 2 bases; unmatched junction nucleotides: 8. CDR3 in amino acids: CASSPGGTENYGYTF. The CDR3 DNA sequence: TGCGCCAGCAGCCCCGGTGGGACAGAGAACTATGGCTACACCTTC.

The chain carries TRBV19 and TRBJ1-2; perhaps TRBD1 as D (6 bases). The CDR3 is 17 residues long. Trimming took 3 bases from V and 4 from J, leaving 21 bases between them. The V gene's germline CDR1 is LNHDA and CDR2 SQIVND (reference sequence). CDR3: CASSILYLAGVSYGYTF. As DNA, the CDR3 is TGTGCCAGTAGTATTCTATACTTGGCAGGGGTTTCCTATGGCTACACCTTC.

This chain links TRBV6-1 with TRBJ1-6; D not resolved. The germline CDR1 and CDR2 sequences are MNHNS and SASEGT. Trimming pared 5 bases from V and 8 bases from J, leaving 13 bases between. CDR3 length: 14 residues. CDR3 bases: TGTGCCAGCAGTACCCAATGGGAGGATTCACCCCTCCACTTT. Translated, it gives CASSTQWEDSPLHF.

This clone showed up just a few times. The V call is TRBV9, the J call TRBJ1-3, with TRBD1 matching 7 bases. The V and J ends lost 3 bases and 2 bases, in that order; junction bases with no gene match: 5. CDR3 length: 15 amino acids. Germline CDR1 is SGDLS and CDR2 is YYNGEE. The CDR3 DNA sequence: TGTGCCAGCAGCGCCCGACAGGGCGCTGGAAACACCATATATTTT. It translates to CASSARQGAGNTIYF.